The TCR beta chain under discussion was sequenced for a study of blood T cell repertoires in COVID-19. Study background: The study drew acute and convalescent COVID-19 samples from the United States, Italy and Spain. T cells, B-cell-depleted T cells, or PBMCs supplied cDNA or gDNA.

This table comes from immunoSEQ multiplex PCR, and its TCRdb copy is limited to in-frame clones, with some not included. The table lists about 160,000 clones, 81% of them singletons. Grouping used clinical history reported by participants in a survey and questionnaire. Losses at the gene ends were 4 bases for V and 3 bases for J; bases not matched to a gene: 7. Per the germline V gene, CDR1 is MNHEY and CDR2 is SVGAGI. The CDR3 is 15 residues long. This receptor was obtained from a woman aged 40 to 50 with acute COVID-19. Sequencing used PBMCs or T cells enriched from blood (not recorded which). V gene TRBV6-5 combines with J gene TRBJ2-3; 7 nucleotides line up with TRBD2. The chain's CDR3 is CASSSAGEVTDTQYF. As DNA, the CDR3 is TGTGCCAGCAGTTCGGCGGGAGAGGTGACAGATACGCAGTATTTT.